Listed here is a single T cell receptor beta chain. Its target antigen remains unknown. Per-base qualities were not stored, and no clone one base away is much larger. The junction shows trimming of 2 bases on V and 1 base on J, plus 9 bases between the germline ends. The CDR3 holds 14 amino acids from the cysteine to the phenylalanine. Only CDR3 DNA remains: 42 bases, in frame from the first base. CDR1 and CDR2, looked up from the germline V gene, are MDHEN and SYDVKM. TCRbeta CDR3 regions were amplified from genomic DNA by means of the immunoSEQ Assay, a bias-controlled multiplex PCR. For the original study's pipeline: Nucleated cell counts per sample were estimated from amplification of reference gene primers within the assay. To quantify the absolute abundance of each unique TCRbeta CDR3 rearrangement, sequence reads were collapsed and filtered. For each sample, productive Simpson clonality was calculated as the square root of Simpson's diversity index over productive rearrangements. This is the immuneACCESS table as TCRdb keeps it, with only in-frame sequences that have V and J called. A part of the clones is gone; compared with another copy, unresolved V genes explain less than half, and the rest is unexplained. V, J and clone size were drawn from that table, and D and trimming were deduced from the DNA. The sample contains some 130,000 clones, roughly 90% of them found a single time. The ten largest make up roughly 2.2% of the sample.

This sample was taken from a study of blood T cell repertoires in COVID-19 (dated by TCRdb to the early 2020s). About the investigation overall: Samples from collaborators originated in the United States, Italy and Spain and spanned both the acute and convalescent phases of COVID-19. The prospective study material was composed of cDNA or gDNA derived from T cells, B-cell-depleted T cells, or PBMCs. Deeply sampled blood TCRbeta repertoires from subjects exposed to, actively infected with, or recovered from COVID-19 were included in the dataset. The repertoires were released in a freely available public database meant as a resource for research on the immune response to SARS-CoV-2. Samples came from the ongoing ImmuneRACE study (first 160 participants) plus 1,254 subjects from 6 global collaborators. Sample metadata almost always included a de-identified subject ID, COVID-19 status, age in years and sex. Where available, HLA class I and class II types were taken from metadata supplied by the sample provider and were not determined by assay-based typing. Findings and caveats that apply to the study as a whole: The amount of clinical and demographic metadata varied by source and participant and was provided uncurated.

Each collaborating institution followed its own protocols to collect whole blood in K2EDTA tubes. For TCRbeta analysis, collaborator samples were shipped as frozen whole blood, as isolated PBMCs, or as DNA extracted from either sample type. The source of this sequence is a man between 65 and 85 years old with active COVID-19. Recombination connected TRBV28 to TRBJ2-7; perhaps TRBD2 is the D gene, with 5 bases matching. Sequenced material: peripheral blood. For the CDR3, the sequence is CASSLQRASYEQYF. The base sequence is TGTGCCAGCAGTTTACAGAGGGCATCCTACGAGCAGTACTTC.